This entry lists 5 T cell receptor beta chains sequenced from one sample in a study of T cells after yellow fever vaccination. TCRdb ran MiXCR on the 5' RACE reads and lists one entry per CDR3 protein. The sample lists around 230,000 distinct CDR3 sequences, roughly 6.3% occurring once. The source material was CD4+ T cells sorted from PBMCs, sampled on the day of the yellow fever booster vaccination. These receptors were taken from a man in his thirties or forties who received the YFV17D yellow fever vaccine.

The CDR3 DNA follows: TGCGCCAGCCGGGTGGGTTCCAATGAAAAACTGTTTTTT. Its translation: CASRVGSNEKLFF. The chain couples TRBV5-1 to TRBJ1-4, with D hard to call. The CDR3 covers 13 residues. Trimming shortened V by 7 bases and J by 5 bases, and 12 bases separated the two germline ends. Germline CDR1 SGHRS, CDR2 YFSETQ.

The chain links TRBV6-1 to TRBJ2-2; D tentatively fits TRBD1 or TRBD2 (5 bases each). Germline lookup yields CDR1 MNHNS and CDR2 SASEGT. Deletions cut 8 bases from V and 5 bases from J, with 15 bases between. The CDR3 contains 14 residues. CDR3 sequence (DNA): TGTGCCAGCCCGAGCATGGGGGAGACCGGGGAGCTGTTTTTT. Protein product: CASPSMGETGELFF.

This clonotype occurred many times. Here the CDR3 reads CSVEGGRNEKLFF. The CDR3 DNA sequence: TGCAGCGTTGAAGGGGGCAGGAATGAAAAACTGTTTTTT. J is TRBJ1-4 and V is TRBV29-1; a possible D gene is TRBD1 (5 bases). The CDR3 runs to 13 residues. Trimming shortened V by 1 base and J by 5 bases, and 8 bases separated the two germline ends. CDR1 is SQVTM, CDR2 ANQGSEA, per germline.

The CDR3 reads CASRRFNTGELFF. The CDR3 DNA reads as TGTGCCAGCAGACGCTTTAATACCGGGGAGCTGTTTTTT. The J gene is TRBJ2-2, the V gene TRBV6-1; D unclear. The CDR3 sequence is 13 residues long. CDR1 is MNHNS and CDR2 is SASEGT in the germline V gene. V lost 6 bases and J 5 bases, leaving 10 bases between the germline ends.

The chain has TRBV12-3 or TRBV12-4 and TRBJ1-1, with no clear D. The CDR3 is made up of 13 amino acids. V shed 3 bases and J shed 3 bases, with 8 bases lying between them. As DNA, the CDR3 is TGTGCCAGCAGTTTTAAGGTGGACACTGAAGCTTTCTTT. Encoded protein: CASSFKVDTEAFF.